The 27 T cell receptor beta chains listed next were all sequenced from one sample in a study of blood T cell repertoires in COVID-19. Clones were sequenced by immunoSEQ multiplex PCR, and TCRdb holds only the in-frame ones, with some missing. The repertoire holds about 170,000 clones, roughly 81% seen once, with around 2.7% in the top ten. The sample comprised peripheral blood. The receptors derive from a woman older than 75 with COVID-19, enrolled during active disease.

The CDR3 reads CASRPQGTGIYGYTF. The CDR3 nucleotides read TGTGCCAGCAGGCCCCAGGGGACAGGAATTTATGGCTACACCTTC. V and J are TRBV2 and TRBJ1-2, with 8 bases lining up with TRBD1. The CDR3 spans 15 residues. V gave up 6 bases and J gave up 5 bases; unmatched junction bases: 11. Germline V CDR1 and CDR2: SNHLY, FYNNEI.

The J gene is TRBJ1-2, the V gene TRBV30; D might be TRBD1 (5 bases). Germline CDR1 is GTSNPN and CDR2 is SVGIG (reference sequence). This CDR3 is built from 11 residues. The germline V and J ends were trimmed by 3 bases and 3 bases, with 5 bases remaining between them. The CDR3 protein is CAWSRDYGYTF. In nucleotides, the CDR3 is TGTGCCTGGAGCAGGGACTATGGCTACACCTTC.

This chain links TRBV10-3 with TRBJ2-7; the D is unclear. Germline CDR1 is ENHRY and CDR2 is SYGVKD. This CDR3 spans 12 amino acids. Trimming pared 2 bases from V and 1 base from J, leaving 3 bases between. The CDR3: CAISEASYEQYF. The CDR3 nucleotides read TGTGCCATCAGTGAGGCGTCCTACGAGCAGTACTTC.

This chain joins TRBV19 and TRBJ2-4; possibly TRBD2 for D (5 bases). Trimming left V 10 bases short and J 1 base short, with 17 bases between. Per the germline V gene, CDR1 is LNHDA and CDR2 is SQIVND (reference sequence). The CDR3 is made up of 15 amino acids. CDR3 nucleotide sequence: TGTGCCACCCATATGAGGTCGGGGGCCAAAAACATTCAGTACTTC. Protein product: CATHMRSGAKNIQYF.

The chain's CDR3 is CSVVGLAGGFYEQYF. Written as DNA, the CDR3 is TGCAGCGTTGTCGGGCTAGCGGGGGGGTTCTACGAGCAGTACTTC. The chain is built from TRBV29-1 and TRBJ2-7; 12 bases align to TRBD2. This CDR3 is built from 15 residues. The J segment lost 3 bases and the V segment lost 4 bases, leaving 7 bases of the junction unmatched. Germline CDR1 and CDR2: SQVTM and ANQGSEA.

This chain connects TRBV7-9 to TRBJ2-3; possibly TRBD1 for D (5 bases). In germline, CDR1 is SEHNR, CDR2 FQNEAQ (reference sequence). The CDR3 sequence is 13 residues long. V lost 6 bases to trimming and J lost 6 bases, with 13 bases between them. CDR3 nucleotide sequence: TGTGCCAGCAGGCCCGACAGCCGGGATACGCAGTATTTT. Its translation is CASRPDSRDTQYF.

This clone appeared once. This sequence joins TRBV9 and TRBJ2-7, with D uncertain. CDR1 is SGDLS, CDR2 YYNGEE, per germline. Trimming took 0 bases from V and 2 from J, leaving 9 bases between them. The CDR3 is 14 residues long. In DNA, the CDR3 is TGTGCCAGCAGCGTAGCCTCAGGCACCTACGAGCAGTACTTC. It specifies CASSVASGTYEQYF. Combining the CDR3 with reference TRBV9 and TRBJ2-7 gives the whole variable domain DSGVTQTPKHLITATGQRVTLRCSPRSGDLSVYWYQQSLDQGLQFLIQYYNGEERAKGNILERFSAQQFPDLHSELNLSSLELGDSALYFCASSVASGTYEQYFGPGTRLTVT.

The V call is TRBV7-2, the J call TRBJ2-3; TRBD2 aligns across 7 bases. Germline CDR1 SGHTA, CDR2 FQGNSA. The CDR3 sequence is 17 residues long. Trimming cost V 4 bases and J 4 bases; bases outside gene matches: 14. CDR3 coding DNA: TGTGCCAGCAGCTCCTGGGATGGGGGGGGTAGGGCAGATACGCAGTATTTT. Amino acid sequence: CASSSWDGGGRADTQYF.

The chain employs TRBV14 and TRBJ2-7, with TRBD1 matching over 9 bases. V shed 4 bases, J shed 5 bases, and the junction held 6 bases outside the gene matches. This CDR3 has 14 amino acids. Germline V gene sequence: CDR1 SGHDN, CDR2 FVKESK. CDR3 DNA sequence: TGTGCCAGCAGCCGCCGGACAGGGGCCCACGAGCAGTACTTC. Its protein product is CASSRRTGAHEQYF.

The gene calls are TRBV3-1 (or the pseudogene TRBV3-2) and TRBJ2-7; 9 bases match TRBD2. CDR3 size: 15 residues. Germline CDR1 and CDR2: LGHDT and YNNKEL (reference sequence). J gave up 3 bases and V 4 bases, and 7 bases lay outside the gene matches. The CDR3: CASSPRLAANYEQYF. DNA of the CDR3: TGTGCCAGCAGCCCCCGACTAGCGGCTAACTACGAGCAGTACTTC.

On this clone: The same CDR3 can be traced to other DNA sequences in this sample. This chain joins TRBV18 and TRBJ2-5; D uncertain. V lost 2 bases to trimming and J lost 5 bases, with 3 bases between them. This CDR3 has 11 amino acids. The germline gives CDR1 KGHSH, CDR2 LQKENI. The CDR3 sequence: CASSPEETQYF. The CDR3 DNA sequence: TGTGCCAGCTCACCAGAGGAGACCCAGTACTTC.

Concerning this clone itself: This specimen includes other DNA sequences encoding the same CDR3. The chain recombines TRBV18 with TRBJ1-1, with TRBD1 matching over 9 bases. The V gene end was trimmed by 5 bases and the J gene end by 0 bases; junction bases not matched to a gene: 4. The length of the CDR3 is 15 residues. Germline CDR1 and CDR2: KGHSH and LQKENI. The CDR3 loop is CASSKGQGMNTEAFF. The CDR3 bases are TGTGCCAGCTCAAAGGGACAGGGCATGAACACTGAAGCTTTCTTT. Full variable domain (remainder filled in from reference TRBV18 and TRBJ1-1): NAGVMQNPRHLVRRRGQEARLRCSPMKGHSHVYWYRQLPEEGLKFMVYLQKENIIDESGMPKERFSAEFPKEGPSILRIQQVVRGDSAAYFCASSKGQGMNTEAFFGQGTRLTVV.

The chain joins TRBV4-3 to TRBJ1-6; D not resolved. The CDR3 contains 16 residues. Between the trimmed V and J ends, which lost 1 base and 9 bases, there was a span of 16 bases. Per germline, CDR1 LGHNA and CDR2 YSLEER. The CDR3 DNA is TGCGCCAGCAGCCAAGGGTCGAGCCCGAGGATTTCACCCCTCCACTTT. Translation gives CASSQGSSPRISPLHF.

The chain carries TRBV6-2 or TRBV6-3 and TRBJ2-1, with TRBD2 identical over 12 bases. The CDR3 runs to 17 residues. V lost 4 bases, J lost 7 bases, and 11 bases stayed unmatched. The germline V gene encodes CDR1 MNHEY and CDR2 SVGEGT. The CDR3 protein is CASSSRLAGVSWNEQFF. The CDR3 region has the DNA TGTGCCAGCAGTTCCCGACTAGCGGGGGTGAGTTGGAATGAGCAGTTCTTC.

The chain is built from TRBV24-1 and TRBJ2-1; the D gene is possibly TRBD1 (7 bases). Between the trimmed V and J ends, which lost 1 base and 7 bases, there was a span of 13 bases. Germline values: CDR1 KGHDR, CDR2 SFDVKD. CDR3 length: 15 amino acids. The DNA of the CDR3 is TGTGCCACCAGTGATTTTAGGAGGGGGCTTAATGAGCAGTTCTTC. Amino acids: CATSDFRRGLNEQFF.

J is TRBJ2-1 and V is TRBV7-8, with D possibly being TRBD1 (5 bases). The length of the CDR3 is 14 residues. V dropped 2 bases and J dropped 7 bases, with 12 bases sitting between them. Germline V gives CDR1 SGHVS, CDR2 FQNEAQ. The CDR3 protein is CASSLKGWLNEQFF. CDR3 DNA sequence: TGTGCCAGCAGCTTAAAGGGGTGGTTAAATGAGCAGTTCTTC.

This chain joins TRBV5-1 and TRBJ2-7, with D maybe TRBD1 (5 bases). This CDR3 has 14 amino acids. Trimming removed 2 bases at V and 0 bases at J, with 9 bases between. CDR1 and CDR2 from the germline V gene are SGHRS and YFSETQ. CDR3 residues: CASSLRQSSYEQYF. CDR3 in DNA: TGCGCCAGCAGCTTAAGACAGAGCTCCTACGAGCAGTACTTC. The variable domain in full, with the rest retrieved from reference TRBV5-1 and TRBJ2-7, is KAGVTQTPRYLIKTRGQQVTLSCSPISGHRSVSWYQQTPGQGLQFLFEYFSETQRNKGNFPGRFSGRQFSNSRSEMNVSTLELGDSALYLCASSLRQSSYEQYFGPGTRLTVT.

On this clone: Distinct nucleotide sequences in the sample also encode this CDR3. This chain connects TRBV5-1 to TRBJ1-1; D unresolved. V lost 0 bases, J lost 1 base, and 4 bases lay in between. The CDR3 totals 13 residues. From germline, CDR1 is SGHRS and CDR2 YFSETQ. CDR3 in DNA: TGCGCCAGCAGCTTGGAGCGGAACACTGAAGCTTTCTTT. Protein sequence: CASSLERNTEAFF.

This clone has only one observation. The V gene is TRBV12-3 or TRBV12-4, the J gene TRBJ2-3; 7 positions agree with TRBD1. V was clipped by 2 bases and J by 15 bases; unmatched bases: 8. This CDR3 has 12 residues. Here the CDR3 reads CASSLLVDRRYF. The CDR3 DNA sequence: TGTGCCAGCAGTTTACTGGTGGACAGGCGCTATTTT.

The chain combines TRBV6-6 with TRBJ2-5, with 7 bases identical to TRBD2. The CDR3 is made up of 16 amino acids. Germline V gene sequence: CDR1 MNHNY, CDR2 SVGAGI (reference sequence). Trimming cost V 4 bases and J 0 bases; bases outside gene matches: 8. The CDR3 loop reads CASSLGVGGYQETQYF. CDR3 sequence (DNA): TGTGCCAGCAGTTTGGGCGTGGGGGGGTACCAAGAGACCCAGTACTTC.

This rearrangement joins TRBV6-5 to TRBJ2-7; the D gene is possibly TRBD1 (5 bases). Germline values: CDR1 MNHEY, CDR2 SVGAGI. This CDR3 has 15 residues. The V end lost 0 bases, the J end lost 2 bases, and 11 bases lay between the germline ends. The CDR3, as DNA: TGTGCCAGCAGTTACTCGAACGTACAGGCCTACGAGCAGTACTTC. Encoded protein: CASSYSNVQAYEQYF.

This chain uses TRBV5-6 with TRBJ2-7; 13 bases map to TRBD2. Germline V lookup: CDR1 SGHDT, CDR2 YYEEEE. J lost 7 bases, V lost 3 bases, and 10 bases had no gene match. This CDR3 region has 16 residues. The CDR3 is CASSSLGTSGTGEQYF. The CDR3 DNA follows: TGTGCCAGCAGCTCGCTTGGGACTAGCGGGACCGGGGAGCAGTACTTC.

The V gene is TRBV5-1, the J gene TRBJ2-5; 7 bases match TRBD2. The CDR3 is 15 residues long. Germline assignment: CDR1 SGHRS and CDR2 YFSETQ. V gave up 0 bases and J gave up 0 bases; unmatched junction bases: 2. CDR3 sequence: CASSLGLADQETQYF. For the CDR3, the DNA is TGCGCCAGCAGCTTGGGTCTAGCGGACCAAGAGACCCAGTACTTC.

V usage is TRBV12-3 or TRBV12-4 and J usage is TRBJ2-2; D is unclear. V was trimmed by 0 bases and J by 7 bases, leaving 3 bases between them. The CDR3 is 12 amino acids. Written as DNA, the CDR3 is TGTGCCAGCAGTTTAGCGCGCGGGGAGCTGTTTTTT. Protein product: CASSLARGELFF.

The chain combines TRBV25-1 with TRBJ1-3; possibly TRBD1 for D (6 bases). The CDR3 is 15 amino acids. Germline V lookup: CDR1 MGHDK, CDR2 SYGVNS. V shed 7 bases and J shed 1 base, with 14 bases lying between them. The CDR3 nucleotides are TGTGCCAGCACCCGAACAGGACAGTCTGGAAACACCATATATTTT. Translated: CASTRTGQSGNTIYF.

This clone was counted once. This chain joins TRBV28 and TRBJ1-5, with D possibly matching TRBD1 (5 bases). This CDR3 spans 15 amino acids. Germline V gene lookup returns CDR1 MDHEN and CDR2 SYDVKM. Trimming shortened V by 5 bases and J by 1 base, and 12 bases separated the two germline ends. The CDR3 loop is CASSQARQSNQPQHF. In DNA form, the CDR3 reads TGTGCCAGCAGTCAAGCTCGACAGAGCAATCAGCCCCAGCATTTT.

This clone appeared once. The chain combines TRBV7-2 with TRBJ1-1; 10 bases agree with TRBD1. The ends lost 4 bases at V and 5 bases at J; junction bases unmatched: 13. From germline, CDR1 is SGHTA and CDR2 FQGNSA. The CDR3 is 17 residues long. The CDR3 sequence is CASSSRQGASVLTEAFF. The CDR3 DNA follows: TGTGCCAGCAGCTCCAGACAGGGGGCGAGCGTCCTAACTGAAGCTTTCTTT.